This entry concerns a single T cell receptor (beta chain). Its antigen remains unidentified. The data were taken from a study of shared clonotypes between healthy human individuals. Looking at the study overall: Aged between 18 and 49, the donors were two women and three men.

Naive-designated CD8 cells lacked CD45RO, were positively enriched for CCR7, and omitted terminally differentiated effector memory CD45RA+ cells. Findings and caveats of the study: Of the naive CD4 clonotypes, 4% to 5% were shared across several donors. In contrast to clonotypes shared by all four donors, non-shared clonotypes had lower generation probabilities.

This CDR3 is built from 17 residues. The germline V gene encodes CDR1 LNHNV and CDR2 YYDKDF (reference sequence). Trimming shortened V by 3 bases and J by 0 bases, and 16 bases separated the two germline ends. Once extracted for a subset, genomic DNA was divided evenly among several immunoSEQ plates. Clones were sequenced by immunoSEQ multiplex PCR, and TCRdb holds only the in-frame ones, with some missing. The profile shows about 2.1 million clones, approximately 92% of them singletons. Sample: naive CD8+ T cells from PBMCs. The rearrangement uses TRBV15 and TRBJ2-3, with D possibly TRBD1 on 5 matching bases. The sequence was collected from a man younger than 35 in good health. Some clones in this sample may be carry-over from other donors' samples. The CDR3 DNA reads TGTGCCACCAGCAGTCCTAAAGGGCAGGGCAGCACAGATACGCAGTATTTT. Its translation is CATSSPKGQGSTDTQYF.